These 15 T cell receptor beta chains were all obtained from the same sample, sequenced in a study of T cell responses to AZD1222 COVID-19 vaccine. Profiling relied on immunoSEQ multiplex PCR, and the TCRdb table lists in-frame clones only, not all of them. The table has more than 140,000 clones, about 87% seen once; the top ten hold under 3.5%. The sequenced sample was peripheral blood, obtained on day 0 of MenACWY control vaccination. The receptors shown here come from an adult in good health.

The chain recombines TRBV7-2 with TRBJ2-5; no clear D gene. Trimming took 1 base from V and 5 from J, leaving 17 bases between them. The CDR3 spans 16 residues. Per germline, CDR1 SGHTA and CDR2 FQGNSA. The CDR3 DNA follows: TGTGCCAGCAGCTTAGGAGTAGTGCAGCTTGAGGAGACCCAGTACTTC. This gives the protein CASSLGVVQLEETQYF.

The J gene is TRBJ1-6, the V gene TRBV7-2; no firm D call. V was trimmed by 6 bases and J by 11 bases, leaving 14 bases between them. Per germline, CDR1 SGHTA and CDR2 FQGNSA. The CDR3 runs to 13 residues. Here the CDR3 reads CASRANMGTPLHF. CDR3 nucleotides: TGTGCCAGCAGGGCGAATATGGGGACACCCCTCCACTTT.

This chain links TRBV5-1 with TRBJ1-4; no definite D call. The germline CDR1 and CDR2 sequences are SGHRS and YFSETQ. V lost 0 bases and J 2 bases, leaving 8 bases between the germline ends. The CDR3 is 15 residues long. DNA of the CDR3: TGCGCCAGCAGCTTGGGTTTCGGGACTAATGAAAAACTGTTTTTT. Its protein is CASSLGFGTNEKLFF.

The chain employs TRBV27 and TRBJ1-4, with D possibly TRBD1 on 5 matching bases. Looked up from germline, CDR1 is MNHEY and CDR2 is SMNVEV (reference sequence). The length of the CDR3 is 12 residues. Between the trimmed V and J ends, which lost 6 bases and 13 bases, there was a span of 15 bases. The CDR3 bases are TGTGCCAGCAGCGCCGACAGTTTGAGACTGTTTTTT. Its protein product is CASSADSLRLFF. Together with reference TRBV27 and TRBJ1-4, the CDR3 gives the full variable domain: EAQVTQNPRYLITVTGKKLTVTCSQNMNHEYMSWYRQDPGLGLRQIYYSMNVEVTDKGDVPEGYKVSRKEKRNFPLILESPSPNQTSLYFCASSADSLRLFFGSGTQLSVL.

This clone has only one observation. The rearrangement links TRBV7-2 to TRBJ1-1; D is perhaps TRBD1 (6 bases). The CDR3 covers 14 residues. Trimming removed 1 base at V and 7 bases at J, with 13 bases between. Germline V CDR1 and CDR2: SGHTA, FQGNSA. The chain's CDR3 is CASSLGPGQREAFF. The CDR3 region has the DNA TGTGCCAGCAGCTTAGGGCCCGGACAGCGTGAAGCTTTCTTT.

V is TRBV7-9 and J is TRBJ1-6; D gene uncertain. Trimming stripped 0 bases from V and 5 bases from J, with 5 bases between. Germline lookup yields CDR1 SEHNR and CDR2 FQNEAQ (reference sequence). The CDR3 totals 14 residues. CDR3 region: CASSLAQNNSPLHF. CDR3 bases: TGTGCCAGCAGCTTAGCGCAAAATAATTCACCCCTCCACTTT.

This clone appeared once. The rearrangement uses TRBV7-2 and TRBJ1-5, with TRBD1 as a possible D gene (5 bases). CDR3 size: 14 residues. Trimming stripped 3 bases from V and 6 bases from J, with 12 bases between. The germline V gene encodes CDR1 SGHTA and CDR2 FQGNSA. CDR3 bases: TGTGCCAGCAGCTTTCAGGGCACCGGTCAGCCCCAGCATTTT. Translating it yields CASSFQGTGQPQHF.

The chain links TRBV5-4 to TRBJ2-3, with D possibly being TRBD1 (5 bases). V shed 2 bases and J shed 2 bases, with 12 bases lying between them. The CDR3 is made up of 15 amino acids. CDR1 SGHNT and CDR2 YYREEE come from the germline V gene (reference sequence). CDR3: CASSLVGAVTDTQYF. The CDR3 bases are TGTGCCAGCAGCTTAGTAGGGGCGGTCACAGATACGCAGTATTTT.

The V gene is TRBV7-9, the J gene TRBJ1-1, with TRBD1 identical over 11 bases. CDR1 is SEHNR, CDR2 FQNEAQ, per germline (reference sequence). V was clipped by 1 base and J by 1 base; unmatched bases: 2. The CDR3 totals 16 residues. Here the CDR3 DNA reads TGTGCCAGCAGCTTAGGGACAGGGGGCCCGAACACTGAAGCTTTCTTT. This translates into CASSLGTGGPNTEAFF. The variable domain in full, with the rest retrieved from reference TRBV7-9 and TRBJ1-1, is DTGVSQNPRHKITKRGQNVTFRCDPISEHNRLYWYRQTLGQGPEFLTYFQNEAQLEKSRLLSDRFSAERPKGSFSTLEIQRTEQGDSAMYLCASSLGTGGPNTEAFFGQGTRLTVV.

V usage is TRBV11-3 and J usage is TRBJ2-1; D remains ambiguous. Germline assignment: CDR1 SGHNT and CDR2 YENEEA. V gave up 5 bases and J gave up 8 bases, with 13 bases separating them. The CDR3 sequence is 13 residues long. CDR3 DNA sequence: TGTGCCAGCAGCCTACCCCTCGGTTATGAGCAGTTCTTC. This gives the protein CASSLPLGYEQFF.

This chain joins TRBV6-2 or TRBV6-3 and TRBJ2-1; no clear D gene. Germline CDR1 reads MNHEY; CDR2 reads SVGEGT. Trimming left V 2 bases short and J 8 bases short, with 4 bases between. This CDR3 is 11 amino acids long. The CDR3 region is CASSYTDEQFF. The CDR3 nucleotides are TGTGCCAGCAGTTACACCGATGAGCAGTTCTTC.

This chain links TRBV9 with TRBJ1-3; D gene unclear. The CDR3 is 14 residues long. Germline loops: CDR1 SGDLS, CDR2 YYNGEE. The V end was cut by 4 bases, the J end by 1 base, with 9 bases between. The CDR3: CASSTPGSGNTIYF. The CDR3 DNA is TGTGCCAGCAGCACCCCGGGATCTGGAAACACCATATATTTT.

This clone was recorded a few times. This chain links TRBV30 with TRBJ1-4; D perhaps matches TRBD1 (5 bases). Germline V gene sequence: CDR1 GTSNPN, CDR2 SVGIG (reference sequence). The CDR3 totals 12 residues. Trimming left V 3 bases short and J 14 bases short, with 16 bases between. The CDR3 coding sequence is TGTGCCTGGAGGGGGACCCACGGGGGGCTGTTTTTT. Protein sequence: CAWRGTHGGLFF.

V is TRBV10-3 and J is TRBJ2-7; the match to TRBD2 covers 8 bases. The CDR3 runs 13 residues. V lost 4 bases and J lost 6; bases outside the gene matches: 5. Per the germline V gene, CDR1 is ENHRY and CDR2 is SYGVKD. The CDR3 DNA reads TGTGCCATCAGTGTGCCCAGCGGGAGCGAGCAGTACTTC. Translation: CAISVPSGSEQYF.

V is TRBV7-9 and J is TRBJ2-5, with D tentatively TRBD2 (6 bases). The CDR3 consists of 17 residues. CDR1 SEHNR and CDR2 FQNEAQ come from the germline V gene (reference sequence). Trimming removed 5 bases at V and 4 bases at J, with 23 bases between. As DNA, the CDR3 is TGTGCCAGCAGCCAATTGGATGGGGGGAGAGTTATAGAGACCCAGTACTTC. Protein: CASSQLDGGRVIETQYF.